This entry features one T cell receptor (beta chain) sequence. Its antigen remains unidentified. This entry belongs to a study of cytomegalovirus exposure and HLA in healthy donors. Study-level background: There were around 100 million unique TCR beta sequences, drawn from about 200 million T cells, in an earlier analysis. Regarding the study as a whole: The authors later found TCR association rates varying by HLA locus, with DRB1 most and HLA-C fewest. The study designated 150 or so TCR beta chains cytomegalovirus-associated. TCR beta V- and J-gene trimming, according to a later analysis, was linked to a missense DCLRE1C variant.

CDR1 and CDR2 from the germline V gene are LNHDA and SQIVND (reference sequence). The V gene lost 6 bases and the J gene lost 4 bases, with 8 bases spanning the gap. This CDR3 spans 12 amino acids. PCR employed 60 Vbeta and 13 Jbeta primers. Sequencing was performed with immunoSEQ multiplex PCR; in TCRdb, only in-frame clones are kept and a portion is missing. The sample lists fewer than 75,000 clones, 60% to 85% occurring once. What was sequenced was PBMCs. The receptor was derived from a man aged 65 to 79 in good health and CMV-seronegative. This chain connects TRBV19 to TRBJ2-3, with D tentatively TRBD2 (6 bases). CDR3 sequence reads: CASRRGSDTQYF. In DNA form, the CDR3 reads TGTGCCAGTAGGCGGGGTTCAGATACGCAGTATTTT.